This T cell receptor (beta chain) was captured by sequencing in a study of T cell repertoires in cytomegalovirus infection. Study-wide background: Newly reported HLA-C-restricted and thoroughly characterized HLA-B-restricted CMV epitopes were employed. Findings and caveats of the study: Cumulative public TCR beta family frequency identified CMV carriers with the relevant HLA.

TCRdb ran MiXCR on the reads and lists one entry per CDR3 protein. The data contain about 63,000 distinct CDR3 sequences, just over 20% of them seen just once; the ten biggest clones take up 65% to 85%. The CDR3 totals 15 residues. CDR1 and CDR2 from the germline V gene are SEHNR and FQNEAQ (reference sequence). V was trimmed by 4 bases and J by 2 bases, leaving 12 bases between them. A note on this clonotype: What it binds is unknown.

The chain couples TRBV7-9 to TRBJ2-1; D may be TRBD2 (5 bases). The sequence came from a human donor in good health (CMV status not recorded). Some clones in this sample may be carry-over from other donors' samples. Sequencing used CD8+ T cells from cultured PBMCs, obtained from culture after CMV antigen stimulation. CDR3 amino acids: CASSSEGSAYNEQFF. In nucleotides, the CDR3 is TGTGCCAGCAGCTCCGAGGGTAGCGCCTACAATGAGCAGTTCTTC.